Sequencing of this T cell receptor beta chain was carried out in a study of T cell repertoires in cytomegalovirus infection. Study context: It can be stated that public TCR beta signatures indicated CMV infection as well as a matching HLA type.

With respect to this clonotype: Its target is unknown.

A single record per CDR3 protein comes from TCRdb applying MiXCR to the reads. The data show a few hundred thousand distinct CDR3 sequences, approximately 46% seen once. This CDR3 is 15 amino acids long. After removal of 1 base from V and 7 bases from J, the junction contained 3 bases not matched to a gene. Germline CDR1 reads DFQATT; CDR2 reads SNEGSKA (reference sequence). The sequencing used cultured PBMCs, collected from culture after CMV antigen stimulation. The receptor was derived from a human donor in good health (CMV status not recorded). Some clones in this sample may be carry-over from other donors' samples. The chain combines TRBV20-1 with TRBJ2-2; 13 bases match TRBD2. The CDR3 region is CSARGGLAGVGELFF. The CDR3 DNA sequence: TGCAGTGCTAGAGGTGGACTAGCGGGAGTCGGGGAGCTGTTTTTT.